A few counts support the clone carrying this T cell receptor beta chain. What it binds is not known. This sample is part of a study of early T cells in non-severe SARS-CoV-2 infection. Study as a whole: Sequencing was performed on bulk RNA from unsorted whole blood, leaving chains unpaired. Notes on the study in general: VDJdb matching skewed toward anti-spike CD8 responses, missing private and CD4 specificities.

The protocol attached unique molecular identifiers to individual cDNA molecules. MiXCR was run by TCRdb on the 5' RACE reads, yielding one entry per CDR3 protein. Of 62,000 or so distinct CDR3 sequences listed, more than 9% are singletons. The CDR3 spans 14 residues. The V gene's germline CDR1 is MNHEY and CDR2 SVGEGT. Trimming shortened V by 3 bases and J by 7 bases, and 12 bases separated the two germline ends. This receptor was obtained from an adult who was a healthcare worker with PCR-confirmed SARS-CoV-2 infection or an uninfected control (not recorded which). Sequencing used whole blood. V usage is TRBV6-2 or TRBV6-3 and J usage is TRBJ1-4; possibly TRBD1 for D (5 bases). The CDR3 DNA is TGTGCCAGCAGTTATGACAGAATCACTGAAAAACTGTTTTTT. This sequence encodes CASSYDRITEKLFF.